The 25 T cell receptor beta chains given below trace back to one sample, sequenced in a study of regulatory T cells in long-lasting Graves disease. Indicated time point: persistent/refractory GD, antithyroid drugs over 5 years with positive TRAb. PBMCs were the source of the RNA used for TCR sequencing. The TCR beta library used iRepertoire HTBI primers with Arm-PCR amplification of CDR3. A single record per CDR3 protein comes from TCRdb applying MiXCR to the multiplex PCR reads. Among 650,000 to 700,000 distinct CDR3 sequences listed, roughly 30% were seen once. The material was peripheral blood mononuclear cells (PBMCs), obtained when the disease was refractory, from a patient treated with antithyroid drugs. Receptors were obtained from a female donor with Graves disease.

V is TRBV29-1 and J is TRBJ1-6; no reliable D call. The CDR3 runs to 13 residues. Germline assignment: CDR1 SQVTM and CDR2 ANQGSEA. V lost 4 bases, J lost 3 bases, and 7 bases lay in between. The CDR3 sequence is CSVGSGYNSPLHF. The CDR3 DNA reads as TGCAGCGTTGGATCGGGCTATAATTCACCCCTCCACTTT.

This chain connects TRBV7-2 to TRBJ1-1; TRBD1 matches 8 bases. The CDR3 is 12 amino acids. V lost 5 bases, J lost 8 bases, and 4 bases stayed unmatched. Germline V CDR1 and CDR2: SGHTA, FQGNSA. This chain's CDR3 is CASSPDRGEAFF. The CDR3 region has the DNA TGTGCCAGCAGCCCCGACAGGGGAGAAGCTTTCTTT.

The chain carries TRBV14 and TRBJ1-3, with D unresolved. The CDR3 is 14 amino acids. The V end was cut by 0 bases, the J end by 6 bases, with 9 bases between. CDR1 and CDR2 from the germline V gene are SGHDN and FVKESK. The CDR3 sequence is CASSQDTETNTIYF. The DNA of the CDR3 is TGTGCCAGCAGCCAAGACACTGAAACAAACACCATATATTTT.

This sequence joins TRBV6-2 or TRBV6-3 and TRBJ2-7; D is unresolved. CDR1 and CDR2 (germline): MNHEY, SVGEGT. V was shortened by 5 bases and J by 5 bases, with 10 bases between the two germline ends. The CDR3 runs to 12 residues. The CDR3 nucleotides read TGTGCCAGCAGTACCGTTCGCCACGAGCAGTACTTC. Its protein product is CASSTVRHEQYF.

This clonotype was picked up a small number of times. The chain has TRBV20-1 and TRBJ1-1; 10 bases fit TRBD1. The V and J ends lost 6 bases and 3 bases, in that order; junction bases with no gene match: 10. The germline gives CDR1 DFQATT, CDR2 SNEGSKA (reference sequence). The CDR3 is 15 amino acids. In nucleotides, the CDR3 is TGCAGTGCAACTAAGACAGGGGGCTTTGACACTGAAGCTTTCTTT. Amino acids: CSATKTGGFDTEAFF.

The chain couples TRBV12-5 to TRBJ2-1, with D uncertain. CDR1 is LGHNT and CDR2 is FRNRAP in the germline V gene. This CDR3 has 11 residues. V was trimmed by 0 bases and J by 8 bases, leaving 2 bases between them. Written as DNA, the CDR3 is TGTGCTAGTGGTTTGGTATATGAGCAGTTCTTC. This gives the protein CASGLVYEQFF.

The table lists this clonotype with a few counts. The CDR3 DNA reads TGTGCCAGTAGGGGTCCTATGGATTCACCCCTCCACTTT. It specifies CASRGPMDSPLHF. V and J are TRBV19 and TRBJ1-6, with D uncertain. Trimming took 6 bases from V and 8 from J, leaving 11 bases between them. From germline, CDR1 is LNHDA and CDR2 SQIVND (reference sequence). The CDR3 loop spans 13 amino acids.

This clonotype has just a few counts. This sequence joins TRBV25-1 and TRBJ1-2; maybe TRBD1 (5 bases). V was pared by 3 bases and J by 8 bases, with 10 bases between. Germline CDR1 is MGHDK and CDR2 is SYGVNS. This CDR3 region has 12 residues. CDR3 DNA: TGTGCCAGCAGTGACAGGGAAGAAGGCTACACCTTC. It yields the protein CASSDREEGYTF.

The V and J genes are TRBV10-1 and TRBJ2-2; 9 nucleotides align to TRBD2. The CDR3 covers 15 residues. Trimming cost V 2 bases and J 3 bases; bases outside gene matches: 1. From germline, CDR1 is WNHNN and CDR2 SYGVQD (reference sequence). The CDR3 bases are TGCGCCAGCAGTGAGACTAGCGGGTACACCGGGGAGCTGTTTTTT. Encoded protein: CASSETSGYTGELFF.

J is TRBJ1-4 and V is TRBV20-1; D gene uncertain. The V gene lost 0 bases and the J gene lost 2 bases, with 13 bases spanning the gap. Germline CDR1 DFQATT, CDR2 SNEGSKA (reference sequence). This CDR3 region has 16 residues. The CDR3 bases are TGCAGTGCTAGAGACCTCCAAGGAGGGACTAATGAAAAACTGTTTTTT. Translating gives CSARDLQGGTNEKLFF.

J is TRBJ2-3 and V is TRBV7-9, with a possible D match to TRBD2 (6 bases). From germline, CDR1 is SEHNR and CDR2 FQNEAQ (reference sequence). The CDR3 is 17 residues long. V shed 5 bases and J shed 6 bases, with 24 bases lying between them. For the CDR3, the DNA is TGTGCCAGCAGCCCCCCGGCTAGCGAGCACCCCGGTGATACGCAGTATTTT. It encodes CASSPPASEHPGDTQYF. Full variable domain (rest looked up from reference TRBV7-9 and TRBJ2-3): DTGVSQNPRHKITKRGQNVTFRCDPISEHNRLYWYRQTLGQGPEFLTYFQNEAQLEKSRLLSDRFSAERPKGSFSTLEIQRTEQGDSAMYLCASSPPASEHPGDTQYFGPGTRLTVL.

A remark on this clonotype: One junction end disagrees with the germline gene, perhaps due to a read error. The rearrangement uses TRBV9 and TRBJ1-2, with D uncertain. The CDR3 is made up of 13 amino acids. Germline assignment: CDR1 SGDLS and CDR2 YYNGEE. CDR3 residues: CASSPGSLSGGEF. DNA of the CDR3: TGTGCCAGCAGCCCCGGGAGCCTTTCGGGAGGTGAATTC.

CDR3 sequence: CASSYKGRPTYGEQFF. The CDR3 DNA reads as TGTGCCAGCAGCTACAAGGGCAGGCCGACTTACGGTGAGCAGTTCTTC. The chain is built from TRBV6-4 and TRBJ2-5; the D is unclear. The assigned J gene may be wrong: the sequence end matches TRBJ2-1 better. The CDR3 sequence is 16 residues long. Germline values: CDR1 MRHNA, CDR2 SNTAGT.

This clonotype has a handful of counts. This chain uses TRBV14 with TRBJ1-6; no clear D. The CDR3 extends over 14 amino acids. Germline CDR1 reads SGHDN; CDR2 reads FVKESK. V lost 1 base to trimming and J lost 5 bases, with 6 bases between them. The CDR3 bases are TGTGCCAGCAGCCAAGTATTCCATAATTCACCCCTCCACTTT. Protein sequence: CASSQVFHNSPLHF.

The sample holds many counts of this clonotype. The genes are TRBV2 and TRBJ2-1; 12 bases agree with TRBD2. The CDR3 is 16 amino acids. Germline assignment: CDR1 SNHLY and CDR2 FYNNEI. The trim removed 2 bases at V and 6 bases at J, leaving 5 bases unmatched. The CDR3 sequence is CASSESRTSGANEQFF. The CDR3 DNA sequence: TGTGCCAGCAGTGAAAGCCGGACTAGCGGGGCCAATGAGCAGTTCTTC.

As concerns this clonotype: The junction departs from germline at one end; a sequencing error may be responsible. The rearrangement joins TRBV5-1 to TRBJ1-1; D not certain. The CDR3 consists of 13 residues. Germline lookup yields CDR1 SGHRS and CDR2 YFSETQ. The CDR3 loop is CASSLSSDTEAFF. As DNA, the CDR3 is TGTGCCAGCAGCTTGTCCTCGGACACTGAAGCTTTCTTT.

This clonotype was seen at least ten times. J is TRBJ1-1 and V is TRBV11-2, with 7 bases lining up with TRBD1. V shed 4 bases and J 6 bases; nucleotides not matched to a gene: 8. This CDR3 is 14 amino acids long. Germline-derived CDR1 and CDR2 are SGHAT and FQNNGV. The CDR3 nucleotides read TGTGCCAGCAGCTGGCTAACAGGGGCGGCTGAAGCTTTCTTT. It specifies CASSWLTGAAEAFF.

The rearrangement links TRBV5-4 to TRBJ2-4; D perhaps matches TRBD2 (6 bases). This CDR3 is 16 amino acids long. The germline V gene has CDR1 SGHNT and CDR2 YYREEE (reference sequence). V dropped 3 bases and J dropped 0 bases, with 13 bases sitting between them. CDR3 sequence (DNA): TGTGCCAGCAGCTCCCCTGGGGGACTAGCCAAAAACATTCAGTACTTC. Translation: CASSSPGGLAKNIQYF.

The V and J genes are TRBV24-1 and TRBJ1-1, with D possibly matching TRBD1 (6 bases). CDR1 KGHDR and CDR2 SFDVKD come from the germline V gene. Trimming cost V 9 bases and J 1 base, with 11 bases left between them. The CDR3 spans 13 residues. The CDR3 is CATSSRGNTEAFF. The CDR3 DNA is TGTGCCACCTCCTCCAGGGGGAACACTGAAGCTTTCTTT.

This clonotype was counted between two and nine times. The V and J genes are TRBV6-2 or TRBV6-3 and TRBJ2-7; D may be TRBD2 (6 bases). This CDR3 contains 13 residues. With 2 bases removed from V and 3 bases from J, the gap between germline ends came to 8 bases. CDR1 and CDR2 (germline): MNHEY, SVGEGT. CDR3 nucleotide sequence: TGTGCCAGCAGTTACCCGGGAGTCTACGAGCAGTACTTC. Translated: CASSYPGVYEQYF.

This clonotype appeared a single time. The chain carries TRBV9 and TRBJ2-2; 10 bases are shared with TRBD2. The trim removed 3 bases at V and 7 bases at J, leaving 12 bases unmatched. Germline values: CDR1 SGDLS, CDR2 YYNGEE. There are 17 residues in the CDR3. CDR3 amino acids: CASSASSSGSSLGELFF. CDR3 bases: TGTGCCAGCAGCGCCTCCTCTAGCGGGAGTTCTCTCGGGGAGCTGTTTTTT.

The table lists this clonotype with a few counts. The genes are TRBV28 and TRBJ1-4; 8 bases are a match to TRBD1. Germline V gene sequence: CDR1 MDHEN, CDR2 SYDVKM. This CDR3 is 16 amino acids long. Unmatched junction bases numbered 5, after V lost 4 bases and J lost 1 base. CDR3 loop: CASSSLGQGTNEKLFF. DNA for the CDR3: TGTGCCAGCAGTTCCCTTGGACAGGGAACTAATGAAAAACTGTTTTTT.

This clonotype has only a few counts. V usage is TRBV19 and J usage is TRBJ1-2; TRBD1 matches 8 bases. Unmatched junction bases numbered 12, after V lost 10 bases and J lost 8 bases. Looked up from germline, CDR1 is LNHDA and CDR2 is SQIVND (reference sequence). CDR3 length: 13 amino acids. Here the CDR3 reads CATGDRQAEGYTF. In DNA, the CDR3 is TGTGCCACGGGGGACAGGCAGGCGGAAGGCTACACCTTC.

This clonotype was seen ten or more times. The chain recombines TRBV6-5 with TRBJ1-2; tentatively, D is TRBD1 (5 bases). There are 13 residues in the CDR3. Trimming stripped 2 bases from V and 3 bases from J, with 7 bases between. Germline CDR1 is MNHEY and CDR2 is SVGAGI. This chain's CDR3 is CASSYGGYYGYTF. Written as DNA, the CDR3 is TGTGCCAGCAGTTACGGGGGGTACTATGGCTACACCTTC.

This clonotype was observed a handful of times. This chain joins TRBV9 and TRBJ2-2, with D perhaps matching TRBD2 (6 bases). CDR1 and CDR2 (germline): SGDLS, YYNGEE. Trimming removed 0 bases from V and 4 bases from J, with 10 bases in between. The CDR3 is 15 residues long. Here the CDR3 DNA reads TGTGCCAGCAGCGTAGCAGGAGGGACCACCGGGGAGCTGTTTTTT. Residues: CASSVAGGTTGELFF.